A single TCR beta chain is shown here with its context. Germline CDR1 reads MNHEY; CDR2 reads SMNVEV (reference sequence). Trimming left V 2 bases short and J 6 bases short, with 11 bases between. The CDR3 is 14 residues long. The entry originates in a study of shared T cell receptors in the human thymus. Sequencing was performed with immunoSEQ multiplex PCR; in TCRdb, only in-frame clones are kept and a portion is missing. Among roughly 550,000 clones listed, approximately 78% were seen once. The same data also went into a second study, on human thymus T cells. That publication notes: Corrective surgery for congenital heart defects was being performed on the healthy Finnish infants who were the donors. Thymus pieces cut out during corrective heart surgery were the tissue that was used. Thymic and blood repertoires showed apparently biased V and J gene usage.

This clonotype originated in a boy younger than two with a congenital heart defect. V and J are TRBV27 and TRBJ1-5, with a tentative D call TRBD1 (6 bases). The specimen sequenced was thymocytes. The CDR3 DNA sequence: TGTGCCAGCAGTTTAGGGGGGGCCGGTCAGCCCCAGCATTTT. This encodes CASSLGGAGQPQHF.